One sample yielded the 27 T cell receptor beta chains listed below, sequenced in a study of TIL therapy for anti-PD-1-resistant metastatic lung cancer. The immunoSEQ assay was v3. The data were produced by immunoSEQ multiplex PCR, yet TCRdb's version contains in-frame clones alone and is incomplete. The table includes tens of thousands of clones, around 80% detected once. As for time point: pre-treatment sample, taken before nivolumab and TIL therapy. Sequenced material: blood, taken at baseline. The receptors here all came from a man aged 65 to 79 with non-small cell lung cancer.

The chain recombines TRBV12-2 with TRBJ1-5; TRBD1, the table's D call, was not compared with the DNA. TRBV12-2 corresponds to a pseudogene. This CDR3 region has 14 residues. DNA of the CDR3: TGTGCAAGTCGCCCAACAGGGAGCAATCAGCCCCAGCATTTT. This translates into CASRPTGSNQPQHF.

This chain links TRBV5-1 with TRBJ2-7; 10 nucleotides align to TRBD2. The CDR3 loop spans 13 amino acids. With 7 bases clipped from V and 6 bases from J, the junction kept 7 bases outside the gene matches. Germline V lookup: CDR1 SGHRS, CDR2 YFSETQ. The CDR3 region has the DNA TGCGCCAGCCGGACTAGCGGTCTTGGCGAGCAGTACTTC. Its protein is CASRTSGLGEQYF.

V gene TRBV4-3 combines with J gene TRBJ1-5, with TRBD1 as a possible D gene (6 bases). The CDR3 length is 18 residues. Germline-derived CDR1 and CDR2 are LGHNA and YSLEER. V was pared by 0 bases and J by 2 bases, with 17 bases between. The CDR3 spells CASSQDYEGGLGNQPQHF. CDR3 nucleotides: TGCGCCAGCAGCCAAGATTACGAGGGGGGGCTGGGCAATCAGCCCCAGCATTTT.

The CDR3 DNA follows: TGTGCCAGCGTGTCTTTCCCTCCCGGGAGGACATCCTATGGCTACACCTTC. This translates into CASVSFPPGRTSYGYTF. The chain employs TRBV28 and TRBJ1-2; D is perhaps TRBD1 (5 bases). The CDR3 totals 17 residues. Germline V gene data show CDR1 as MDHEN and CDR2 as SYDVKM. Trimming cost V 8 bases and J 4 bases, with 26 bases left between them.

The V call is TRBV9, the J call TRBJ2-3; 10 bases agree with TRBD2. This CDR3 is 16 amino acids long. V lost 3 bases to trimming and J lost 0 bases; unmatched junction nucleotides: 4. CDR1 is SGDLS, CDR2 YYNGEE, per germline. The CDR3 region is CASSARTSGSTDTQYF. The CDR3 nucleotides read TGTGCCAGCAGCGCGCGGACTAGCGGAAGCACAGATACGCAGTATTTT. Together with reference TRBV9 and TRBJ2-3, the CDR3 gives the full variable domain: DSGVTQTPKHLITATGQRVTLRCSPRSGDLSVYWYQQSLDQGLQFLIQYYNGEERAKGNILERFSAQQFPDLHSELNLSSLELGDSALYFCASSARTSGSTDTQYFGPGTRLTVL.

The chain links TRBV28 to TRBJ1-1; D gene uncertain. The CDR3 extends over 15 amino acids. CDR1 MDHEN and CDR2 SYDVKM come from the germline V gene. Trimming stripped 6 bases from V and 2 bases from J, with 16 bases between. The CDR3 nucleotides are TGTGCCAGCAGGACCCCGGCAGAAGGTAACACTGAAGCTTTCTTT. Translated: CASRTPAEGNTEAFF.

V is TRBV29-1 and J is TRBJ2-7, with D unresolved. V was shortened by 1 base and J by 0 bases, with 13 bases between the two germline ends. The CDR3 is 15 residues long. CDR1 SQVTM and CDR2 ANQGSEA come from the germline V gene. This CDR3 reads CSVEGFRESSYEQYF. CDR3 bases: TGCAGCGTTGAAGGGTTCCGAGAGAGCTCCTACGAGCAGTACTTC.

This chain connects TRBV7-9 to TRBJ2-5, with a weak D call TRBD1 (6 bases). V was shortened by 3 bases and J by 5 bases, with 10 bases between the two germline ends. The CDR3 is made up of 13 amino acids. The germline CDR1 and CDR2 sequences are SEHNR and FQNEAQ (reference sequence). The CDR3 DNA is TGTGCCAGCAGCTTTTACCAGGGGGAGACCCAGTACTTC. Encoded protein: CASSFYQGETQYF.

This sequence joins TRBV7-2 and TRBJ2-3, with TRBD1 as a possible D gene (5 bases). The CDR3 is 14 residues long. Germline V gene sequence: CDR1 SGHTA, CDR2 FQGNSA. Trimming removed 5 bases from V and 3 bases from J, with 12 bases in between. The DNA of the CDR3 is TGTGCCAGCAGCGGGTTGCAGGGAACAGATACGCAGTATTTT. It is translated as CASSGLQGTDTQYF.

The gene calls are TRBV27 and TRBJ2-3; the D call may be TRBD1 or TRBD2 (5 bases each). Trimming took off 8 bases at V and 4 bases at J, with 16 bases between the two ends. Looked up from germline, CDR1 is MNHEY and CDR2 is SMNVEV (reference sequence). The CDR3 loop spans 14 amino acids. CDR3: CASSGPREPDTQYF. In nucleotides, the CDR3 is TGTGCCAGCTCGGGTCCCAGGGAGCCAGATACGCAGTATTTT.

The CDR3 DNA follows: TGCAGTGCTAGGGGGAACACTGAAGCTTTCTTT. It is translated as CSARGNTEAFF. The chain couples TRBV20-1 to TRBJ1-1; D gene uncertain. Trimming cost V 3 bases and J 1 base, with 3 bases left between them. This CDR3 comprises 11 residues. Looked up from germline, CDR1 is DFQATT and CDR2 is SNEGSKA (reference sequence).

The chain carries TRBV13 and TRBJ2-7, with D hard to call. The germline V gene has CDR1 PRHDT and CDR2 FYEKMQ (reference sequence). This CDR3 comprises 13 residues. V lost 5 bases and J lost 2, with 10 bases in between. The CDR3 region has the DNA TGTGCCAGCAGCGAAACAGTACCCTACGAGCAGTACTTC. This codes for CASSETVPYEQYF.

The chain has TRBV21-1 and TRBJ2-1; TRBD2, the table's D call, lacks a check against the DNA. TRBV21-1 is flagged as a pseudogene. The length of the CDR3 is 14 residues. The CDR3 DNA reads TGTGCCAGCAGCATCGGTAGAACCTACAATGAGCAGTTCTTC. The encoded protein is CASSIGRTYNEQFF.

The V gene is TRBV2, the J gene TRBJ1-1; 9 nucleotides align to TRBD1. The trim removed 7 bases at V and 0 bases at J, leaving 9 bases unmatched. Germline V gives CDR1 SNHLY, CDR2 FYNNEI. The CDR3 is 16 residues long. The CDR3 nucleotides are TGTGCCAGCAAAAAAAGGACAGGGGCGATGAACACTGAAGCTTTCTTT. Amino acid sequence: CASKKRTGAMNTEAFF.

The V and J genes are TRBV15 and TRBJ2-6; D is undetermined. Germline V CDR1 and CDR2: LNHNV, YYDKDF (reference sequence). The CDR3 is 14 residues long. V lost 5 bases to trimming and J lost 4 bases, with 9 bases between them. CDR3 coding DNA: TGTGCCACCAGCGACGGTTCCGGGGCCAACGTCCTGACTTTC. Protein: CATSDGSGANVLTF.

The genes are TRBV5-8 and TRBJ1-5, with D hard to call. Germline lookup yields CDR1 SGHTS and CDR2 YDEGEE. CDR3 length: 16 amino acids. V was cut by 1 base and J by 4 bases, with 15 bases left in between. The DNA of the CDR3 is TGTGCCAGCAGCTTGTTTAGGGTGGCGGAGAATCAGCCCCAGCATTTT. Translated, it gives CASSLFRVAENQPQHF. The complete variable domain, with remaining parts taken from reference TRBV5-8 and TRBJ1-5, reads EAGVTQSPTHLIKTRGQQATLRCSPISGHTSVYWYQQALGLGLQFLLWYDEGEERNRGNFPPRFSGRQFPNYSSELNVNALELEDSALYLCASSLFRVAENQPQHFGDGTRLSIL.

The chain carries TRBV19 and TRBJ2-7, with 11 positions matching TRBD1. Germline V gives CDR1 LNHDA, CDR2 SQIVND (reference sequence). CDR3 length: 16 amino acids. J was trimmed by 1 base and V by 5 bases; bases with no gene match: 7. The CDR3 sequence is CASSSRTGGDSYEQYF. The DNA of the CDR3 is TGTGCCAGTAGTTCTCGGACAGGGGGCGATTCCTACGAGCAGTACTTC.

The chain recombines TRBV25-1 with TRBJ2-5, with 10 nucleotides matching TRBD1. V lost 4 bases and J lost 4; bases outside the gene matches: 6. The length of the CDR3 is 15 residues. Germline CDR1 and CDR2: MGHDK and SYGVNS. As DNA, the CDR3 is TGTGCCAGCAGTGGCAAGACAGGGGGCCGAGAGACCCAGTACTTC. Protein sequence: CASSGKTGGRETQYF.

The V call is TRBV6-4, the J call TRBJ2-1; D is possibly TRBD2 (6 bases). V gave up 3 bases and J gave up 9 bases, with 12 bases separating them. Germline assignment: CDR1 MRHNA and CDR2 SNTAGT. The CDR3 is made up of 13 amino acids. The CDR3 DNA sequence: TGTGCCAGCAGTGAGCAGGGCGGGACTGAGCAGTTCTTC. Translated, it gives CASSEQGGTEQFF.

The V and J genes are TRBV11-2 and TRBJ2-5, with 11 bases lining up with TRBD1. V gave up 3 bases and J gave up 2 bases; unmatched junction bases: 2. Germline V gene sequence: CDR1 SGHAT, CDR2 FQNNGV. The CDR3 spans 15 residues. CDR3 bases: TGTGCCAGCAGCTTCCGGGACAGGGGGCAAGAGACCCAGTACTTC. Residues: CASSFRDRGQETQYF.

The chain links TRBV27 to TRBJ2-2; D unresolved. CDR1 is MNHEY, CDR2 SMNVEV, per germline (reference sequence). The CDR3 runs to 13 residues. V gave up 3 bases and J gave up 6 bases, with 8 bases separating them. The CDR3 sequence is CASSFLDAGELFF. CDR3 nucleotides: TGTGCCAGCAGTTTCCTTGATGCCGGGGAGCTGTTTTTT.

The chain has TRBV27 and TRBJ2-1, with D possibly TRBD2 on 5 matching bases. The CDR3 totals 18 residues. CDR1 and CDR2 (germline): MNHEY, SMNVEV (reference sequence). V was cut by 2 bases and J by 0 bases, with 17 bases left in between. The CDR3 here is CASSLGWAGLSSYNEQFF. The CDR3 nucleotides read TGTGCCAGCAGTTTAGGATGGGCGGGCCTAAGCTCCTACAATGAGCAGTTCTTC.

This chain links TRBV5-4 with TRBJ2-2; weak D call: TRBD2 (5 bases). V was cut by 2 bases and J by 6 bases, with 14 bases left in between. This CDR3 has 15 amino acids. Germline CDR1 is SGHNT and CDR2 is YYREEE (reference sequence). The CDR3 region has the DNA TGTGCCAGCAGCTTAGGGAGTAAGACTCCCGGGGAGCTGTTTTTT. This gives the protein CASSLGSKTPGELFF.

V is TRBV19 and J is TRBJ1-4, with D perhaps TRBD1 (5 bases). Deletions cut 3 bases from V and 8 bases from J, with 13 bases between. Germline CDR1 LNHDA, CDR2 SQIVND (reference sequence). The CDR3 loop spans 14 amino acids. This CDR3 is CASSIGQGYEKLFF. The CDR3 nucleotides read TGTGCCAGTAGTATTGGGCAGGGTTACGAAAAACTGTTTTTT.

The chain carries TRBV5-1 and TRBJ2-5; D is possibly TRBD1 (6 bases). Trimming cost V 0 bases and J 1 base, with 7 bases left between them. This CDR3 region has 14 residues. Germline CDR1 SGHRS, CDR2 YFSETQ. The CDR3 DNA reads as TGCGCCAGCAGCTTGGCAGGGGTCCAAGAGACCCAGTACTTC. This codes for CASSLAGVQETQYF.

The CDR3 region is CASSPMTGNEQYF. In DNA form, the CDR3 reads TGTGCCAGCAGTCCAATGACAGGGAACGAGCAGTACTTC. The chain couples TRBV7-6 to TRBJ2-7; 7 bases map to TRBD1. With 6 bases clipped from V and 5 bases from J, the junction kept 7 bases outside the gene matches. This CDR3 spans 13 amino acids. Germline CDR1 reads SGHVS; CDR2 reads FNYEAQ.

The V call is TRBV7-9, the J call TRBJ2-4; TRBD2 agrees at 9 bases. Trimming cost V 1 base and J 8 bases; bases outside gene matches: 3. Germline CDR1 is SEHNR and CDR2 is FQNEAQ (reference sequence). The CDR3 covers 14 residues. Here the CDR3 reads CASSLGSGSDIQYF. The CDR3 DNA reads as TGTGCCAGCAGCTTAGGTAGCGGGAGTGACATTCAGTACTTC.